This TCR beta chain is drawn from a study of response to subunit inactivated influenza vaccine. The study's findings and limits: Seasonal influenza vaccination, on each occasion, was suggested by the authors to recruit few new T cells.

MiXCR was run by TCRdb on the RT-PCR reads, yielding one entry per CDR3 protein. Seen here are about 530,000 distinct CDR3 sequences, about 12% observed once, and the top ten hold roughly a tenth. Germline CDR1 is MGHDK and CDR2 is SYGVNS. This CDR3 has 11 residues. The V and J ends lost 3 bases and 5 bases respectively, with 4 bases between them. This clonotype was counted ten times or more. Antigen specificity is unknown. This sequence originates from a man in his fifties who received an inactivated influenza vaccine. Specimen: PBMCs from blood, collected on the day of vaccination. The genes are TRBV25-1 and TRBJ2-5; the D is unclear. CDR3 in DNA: TGTGCCAGCAGTGACGGCGAGACCCAGTACTTC. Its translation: CASSDGETQYF.